A selection of T cell receptor beta chains follows, all from one sample in a study of blood T cells in healthy people across ages. TCRdb fed the 5' RACE reads into MiXCR, producing one record per CDR3 protein. This sample carries 1.5 million to 2 million distinct CDR3 sequences, 30% to 35% of them seen once, and the ten largest clones take 10% to 12%. The sample was blood. Receptor source: a woman in her 30s in good health. The CDR3 runs from the conserved cysteine through the conserved F or W. The order of the fields is CDR3 protein, CDR3 DNA, D gene, V gene, clone size, J gene. The D gene is left open where the match is weak. Clone size is stated in some rows and not others, as once, few, many or a class when expanded.

CDR3: CSASPWAGGSNQPQHF; DNA: TGCAGTGCTAGCCCCTGGGCAGGGGGTAGCAATCAGCCCCAGCATTTT; D: TRBD1; V: TRBV20-1; size: .; J: TRBJ1-5
CDR3: CASSNGQGANVLTF; DNA: TGTGCCAGCAGCAACGGACAGGGGGCCAACGTCCTGACTTTC; D: .; V: TRBV3-1; size: many; J: TRBJ2-6
CDR3: CASSYSGAWEQFF; DNA: TGTGCCAGCAGTTACTCAGGGGCATGGGAGCAGTTCTTC; D: .; V: TRBV6-5; size: few; J: TRBJ2-1
CDR3: CASSQNPRRSGQEAQYF; DNA: TGCGCCAGCAGCCAAAACCCCCGGAGGAGCGGCCAAGAGGCCCAGTACTTC; D: .; V: TRBV4-1; size: .; J: TRBJ2-7
CDR3: CASSLLGEDLTDTQYF; DNA: TGTGCCAGCAGTTTATTAGGGGAGGACCTCACAGATACGCAGTATTTT; D: .; V: TRBV28; size: .; J: TRBJ2-3
CDR3: CANKNTGELFF; DNA: TGTGCCAACAAGAACACCGGGGAGCTGTTTTTT; D: .; V: TRBV9; size: .; J: TRBJ2-2
CDR3: CAWSIAMVDEQYF; DNA: TGTGCCTGGAGTATAGCGATGGTGGATGAGCAGTACTTC; D: .; V: TRBV30; size: few; J: TRBJ2-7
CDR3: CASSLGTGEFVQYF; DNA: TGTGCCAGCAGCCTCGGGACAGGGGAGTTTGTGCAGTACTTC; D: TRBD1; V: TRBV7-8; size: .; J: TRBJ2-7
CDR3: CASSPNQGPQHF; DNA: TGTGCCAGCAGCCCCAACCAGGGACCCCAGCATTTT; D: .; V: TRBV7-8; size: .; J: TRBJ1-5
CDR3: CASSQHHPKTEEGSNQPQHF; DNA: TGCGCCAGCAGCCAACACCACCCCAAGACAGAAGAAGGTAGCAATCAGCCCCAGCATTTT; D: .; V: TRBV4-1; size: few; J: TRBJ1-5
CDR3: CASNHGLAGIQETQYF; DNA: TGTGCCAGCAACCATGGACTAGCGGGCATCCAAGAGACCCAGTACTTC; D: TRBD2; V: TRBV7-2; size: .; J: TRBJ2-5
CDR3: CASILHQGSAFF; DNA: TGTGCCAGCATCCTACACCAGGGCTCTGCTTTCTTT; D: .; V: TRBV7-9; size: few; J: TRBJ1-1
CDR3: CATGKEATGELFF; DNA: TGTGCCACCGGAAAAGAGGCCACCGGGGAGCTGTTTTTT; D: .; V: TRBV24-1; size: few; J: TRBJ2-2
CDR3: CASSSGQVRYEQYF; DNA: TGTGCCAGCTCATCCGGACAGGTCCGCTACGAGCAGTACTTC; D: TRBD1; V: TRBV18; size: .; J: TRBJ2-7
CDR3: CASSSPRDREKETQYF; DNA: TGTGCCAGCAGCAGCCCCCGGGACAGGGAAAAAGAGACCCAGTACTTC; D: .; V: TRBV21-1; size: .; J: TRBJ2-5
CDR3: CSANAGPDTQYF; DNA: TGCAGTGCTAACGCGGGTCCTGATACGCAGTATTTT; D: .; V: TRBV20-1; size: many; J: TRBJ2-3
CDR3: CASSDIPQTTQYF; DNA: TGTGCCAGCAGTGATATTCCCCAAACCACGCAGTATTTT; D: .; V: TRBV2; size: .; J: TRBJ2-3
CDR3: CASSQDPNRATEAFF; DNA: TGCGCCAGCAGCCAAGATCCGAACAGGGCGACTGAAGCTTTCTTT; D: .; V: TRBV4-1; size: .; J: TRBJ1-1
CDR3: CAVSLNPGNTEAFF; DNA: TGTGCCGTCAGTCTGAACCCGGGGAACACTGAAGCTTTCTTT; D: .; V: TRBV10-3; size: .; J: TRBJ1-1
CDR3: CASSQSRTGVYSSYNEQFF; DNA: TGTGCCAGCAGCCAGAGTAGGACAGGGGTCTATAGCTCCTACAATGAGCAGTTCTTC; D: TRBD1; V: TRBV4-2; size: .; J: TRBJ2-1
CDR3: CASGRQPNTEAFF; DNA: TGTGCCAGCGGCCGACAGCCGAACACTGAAGCTTTCTTT; D: .; V: TRBV27; size: .; J: TRBJ1-1
CDR3: CASRSLGGYGYTF; DNA: TGTGCCAGCAGATCCTTGGGGGGCTATGGCTACACCTTC; D: .; V: TRBV6-5; size: few; J: TRBJ1-2
CDR3: CASSFKVRGWAKLFF; DNA: TGTGCCAGCAGTTTCAAAGTAAGGGGCTGGGCAAAACTGTTTTTT; D: .; V: TRBV12-3/TRBV12-4; size: few; J: TRBJ1-4
CDR3: CASSKGQGGYGYTF; DNA: TGTGCCAGCAGCAAGGGACAGGGGGGCTATGGCTACACCTTC; D: TRBD1; V: TRBV7-9; size: .; J: TRBJ1-2
CDR3: CASHGAEAGTDTQYF; DNA: TGTGCCAGCCACGGGGCGGAAGCGGGCACAGATACGCAGTATTTT; D: .; V: TRBV13; size: .; J: TRBJ2-3
CDR3: CAWSSGSGNEQFF; DNA: TGTGCCTGGAGTTCCGGTTCTGGGAATGAGCAGTTCTTC; D: .; V: TRBV30; size: .; J: TRBJ2-1
CDR3: CASSEGQRGFRETQYF; DNA: TGTGCCAGCAGTGAAGGTCAGAGGGGATTTAGAGAGACCCAGTACTTC; D: .; V: TRBV6-1; size: once; J: TRBJ2-5
CDR3: CASSHSLAGGETDTQYF; DNA: TGCGCCAGCAGTCATTCTCTAGCGGGAGGCGAAACAGATACGCAGTATTTT; D: TRBD2; V: TRBV5-1; size: .; J: TRBJ2-3
CDR3: CASSQEAAGPRGQYF; DNA: TGCGCCAGCAGCCAAGAGGCAGCGGGACCCCGGGGCCAGTACTTC; D: TRBD2; V: TRBV4-1; size: many; J: TRBJ2-5
CDR3: CASSPDSTETQYF; DNA: TGTGCCAGCAGCCCCGACAGTACAGAGACCCAGTACTTC; D: .; V: TRBV3-1; size: .; J: TRBJ2-5
CDR3: CASSPGGEGTEAFF; DNA: TGTGCCAGCAGCCCTGGCGGCGAGGGCACTGAAGCTTTCTTT; D: .; V: TRBV10-3; size: .; J: TRBJ1-1
CDR3: CASSFAQGTYNEQFF; DNA: TGCGCCAGCAGCTTCGCACAGGGTACCTACAATGAGCAGTTCTTC; D: .; V: TRBV5-1; size: few; J: TRBJ2-1
CDR3: CASSPGTSGSNEQYF; DNA: TGTGCCAGCAGTCCCGGGACTAGCGGGAGTAACGAGCAGTACTTC; D: TRBD2; V: TRBV27; size: many; J: TRBJ2-7
CDR3: CASSVGGRALTDTQYF; DNA: TGTGCCAGCAGCGTCGGAGGGAGGGCCCTCACAGATACGCAGTATTTT; D: TRBD2; V: TRBV11-2; size: .; J: TRBJ2-3
CDR3: CSASSDRGDEQYF; DNA: TGCAGTGCTAGCTCGGACAGGGGGGACGAGCAGTACTTC; D: TRBD1; V: TRBV20-1; size: .; J: TRBJ2-7
CDR3: CASSCGPSGQPQHF; DNA: TGTGCCAGCAGTTGTGGTCCGTCGGGTCAGCCCCAGCATTTT; D: .; V: TRBV28; size: .; J: TRBJ1-5
CDR3: CATSTPGGYEQYF; DNA: TGTGCCACCAGCACCCCCGGGGGCTACGAGCAGTACTTC; D: .; V: TRBV15; size: few; J: TRBJ2-7
CDR3: CASSPRTGIQETQYF; DNA: TGTGCCAGCAGCCCGCGGACAGGGATCCAAGAGACCCAGTACTTC; D: TRBD1; V: TRBV7-9; size: many; J: TRBJ2-5
CDR3: CASSLGLAAHGGGTQYF; DNA: TGCGCCAGCAGCTTGGGACTAGCGGCTCACGGCGGGGGGACCCAGTACTTC; D: TRBD2; V: TRBV5-1; size: .; J: TRBJ2-5
CDR3: CTSSSVGTRGYYEQYF; DNA: TGTACCAGCAGCTCCGTGGGGACCCGGGGGTACTACGAGCAGTACTTC; D: .; V: TRBV27; size: .; J: TRBJ2-7
CDR3: CASSQSSSSGANVLTF; DNA: TGTGCCAGCAGCCAATCCTCAAGCTCTGGGGCCAACGTCCTGACTTTC; D: .; V: TRBV3-1; size: .; J: TRBJ2-6
CDR3: CASSFWTGARDEKLFF; DNA: TGTGCCAGCAGTTTTTGGACAGGGGCAAGAGATGAAAAACTGTTTTTT; D: TRBD1; V: TRBV27; size: few; J: TRBJ1-4
CDR3: CSAPRRDRGQETQYF; DNA: TGCAGTGCTCCCAGACGGGACAGGGGGCAGGAGACCCAGTACTTC; D: TRBD1; V: TRBV20-1; size: .; J: TRBJ2-5
CDR3: CASSLYLAGANEQFF; DNA: TGTGCCAGCAGCTTATACCTAGCGGGGGCAAACGAGCAGTTCTTC; D: TRBD2; V: TRBV7-3; size: .; J: TRBJ2-1
CDR3: CSARGQREGWYNEQFF; DNA: TGCAGTGCTAGAGGGCAGCGGGAGGGATGGTACAATGAGCAGTTCTTC; D: TRBD2; V: TRBV20-1; size: few; J: TRBJ2-1
CDR3: CASSQEARGPGTQYF; DNA: TGTGCCAGCAGCCAAGAGGCGAGGGGTCCAGGGACCCAGTACTTC; D: .; V: TRBV4-2; size: .; J: TRBJ2-5
CDR3: CASSLTLGISISPLHF; DNA: TGTGCCAGCAGCTTGACGCTCGGGATATCTATTTCACCCCTCCACTTT; D: .; V: TRBV7-9; size: .; J: TRBJ1-6
CDR3: CSVEGGRVNEQFF; DNA: TGCAGCGTTGAGGGCGGGAGAGTCAATGAGCAGTTCTTC; D: TRBD2; V: TRBV29-1; size: many; J: TRBJ2-1
CDR3: CASSGNGEPYEQYF; DNA: TGTGCCAGCAGCGGAAACGGCGAGCCCTACGAGCAGTACTTC; D: .; V: TRBV27; size: few; J: TRBJ2-7
CDR3: CSARLPGRTYEQYF; DNA: TGCAGTGCTAGATTACCGGGCCGTACCTACGAGCAGTACTTC; D: .; V: TRBV20-1; size: few; J: TRBJ2-7
CDR3: CASSGQGSSYGYTF; DNA: TGTGCCAGCAGCGGACAGGGTTCGAGCTATGGCTACACCTTC; D: TRBD1; V: TRBV6-5; size: .; J: TRBJ1-2
CDR3: CASSQEPASPTYEQYF; DNA: TGTGCCAGCAGCCAAGAACCGGCGTCGCCCACCTACGAGCAGTACTTC; D: .; V: TRBV3-1; size: few; J: TRBJ2-7
CDR3: CASSLARERYNEQFF; DNA: TGTGCCAGCAGCTTGGCCAGGGAGCGGTACAATGAGCAGTTCTTC; D: .; V: TRBV5-6; size: .; J: TRBJ2-1
CDR3: CSAGTLGNTGAFF; DNA: TGCAGTGCTGGAACCCTAGGGAACACTGGAGCTTTCTTT; D: .; V: TRBV20-1; size: .; J: TRBJ1-1
CDR3: CASSGIGGRYEKLFF; DNA: TGTGCCAGCAGTGGTATTGGGGGGCGCTATGAAAAACTGTTTTTT; D: .; V: TRBV2; size: few; J: TRBJ1-4
CDR3: CASSEPGTWTYEQYF; DNA: TGTGCCAGCAGTGAACCCGGAACGTGGACCTACGAGCAGTACTTC; D: .; V: TRBV6-1; size: .; J: TRBJ2-7
CDR3: CASRTGTNLYEQYF; DNA: TGTGCCAGCAGAACCGGGACTAACCTCTACGAGCAGTACTTC; D: TRBD2; V: TRBV28; size: .; J: TRBJ2-7